A single TCR beta chain is shown here with its context. This sample is part of a study of patients and donors after allogeneic stem cell transplantation. TCRdb redid the calling of the RT-PCR reads with MiXCR, one entry per CDR3 protein. The sample includes 110,000 or so distinct CDR3 sequences, around 36% seen only once; the top ten take around 30%. The CDR3 contains 12 residues. Germline V gene sequence: CDR1 DFQATT, CDR2 SNEGSKA (reference sequence). V lost 1 base to trimming and J lost 6 bases, with 7 bases between them. The clonotype comes from a human donor who was either an allogeneic HSCT recipient or a stem cell or donor lymphocyte infusion donor (not recorded which). It is not recorded whose cells these are; they may come from a transplant donor. Material for sequencing was blood, either unsorted or a sorted T cell fraction (not recorded which). The chain employs TRBV20-1 and TRBJ2-1; D call uncertain. CDR3 sequence reads: CSARVAGNEQFF. The CDR3 bases are TGCAGTGCTAGAGTGGCAGGCAATGAGCAGTTCTTC.